These T cell receptor beta chains were read from a single sample in a study of blood T cell repertoires in COVID-19. The data were produced by immunoSEQ multiplex PCR, yet TCRdb's version contains in-frame clones alone and is incomplete. There are 150,000 to 200,000 clones in the sample; 80% occur only once, and about 3.7% lies in the top ten. Sequencing was carried out using PBMCs or T cells enriched from blood (not recorded which). These receptors were taken from a woman between 55 and 75 years old who had recovered from COVID-19. Each CDR3 is given without its conserved first and last residue.

TRBV5-5	TRBJ2-3	ASSQISGDTQY
TRBV6-5	TRBJ2-7	AGSRGGYEQY
TRBV12-3/TRBV12-4	TRBJ1-5	ASSLGHPQH
TRBV4-2	TRBJ2-5	ASSQGSGEETQY
TRBV6-1	TRBJ1-6	ASSAGGAGSNSPLH
TRBV2	TRBJ2-1	ASSDPRLVNEQF
TRBV6-4	TRBJ1-5	ASSPQPGQPQH
TRBV29-1	TRBJ1-1	SVEDSWRLNTEAF
TRBV7-2	TRBJ2-5	ASSPTSGGAETQY
TRBV2	TRBJ1-5	ASSGGQPNQPQH
TRBV19	TRBJ1-1	ASSIDRRKGGNTEAF
TRBV25-1	TRBJ1-2	ASSPGFRDGYT
TRBV27	TRBJ1-2	ASKRIAETGYT
TRBV19	TRBJ1-2	ASLARPDWIYGYT
TRBV5-6	TRBJ2-2	ASSLIPGELF
TRBV21-1	TRBJ2-2	ASSYRDRGGTGELF
TRBV5-1	TRBJ2-1	ASSLEAANNEQF
TRBV19	TRBJ2-1	ASSVSGGDYNEQF
TRBV3-1/TRBV3-2	TRBJ2-7	ASSQGGASYEQY
TRBV4-1	TRBJ2-1	ASSPGGSYNEQF
TRBV5-5	TRBJ2-7	ASSLRLAEPSYEQY
TRBV12-5	TRBJ2-3	ASGPGSFSTDTQY
TRBV27	TRBJ2-7	ASSRTGTGRYEQY
TRBV4-2	TRBJ2-2	ASSQARATGELF
TRBV30	TRBJ1-1	AWSVGDRGKAF